Below, 11 T cell receptor beta chains from the same sample are listed, as sequenced in a study of cytomegalovirus exposure and HLA in healthy donors. The PCR was carried out with 60 Vbeta primers and 13 Jbeta primers. The data were produced by immunoSEQ multiplex PCR, yet TCRdb's version contains in-frame clones alone and is incomplete. Among around 37,000 clones listed, 81% were seen once. Material for sequencing was PBMCs. Receptor source: a man aged 45-65 years in good health and CMV-seronegative.

The rearrangement uses TRBV19 and TRBJ2-5, with D possibly TRBD1 on 5 matching bases. This CDR3 spans 14 amino acids. Trimming shortened V by 5 bases and J by 5 bases, and 15 bases separated the two germline ends. Germline CDR1 is LNHDA and CDR2 is SQIVND (reference sequence). The CDR3 sequence: CASSSSGARETQYF. The CDR3 nucleotides are TGTGCCAGTAGTTCGAGTGGGGCGCGGGAGACCCAGTACTTC.

This clone occurred once. The chain is built from TRBV7-6 and TRBJ2-3, with D unclear. V was clipped by 5 bases and J by 4 bases, with 13 bases between them. In germline, CDR1 is SGHVS, CDR2 FNYEAQ. The CDR3 runs 14 residues. The CDR3 DNA reads TGTGCCAGCAGCCAGCGCCTAGGCCCAGATACGCAGTATTTT. Its translation: CASSQRLGPDTQYF.

This clone is medium-sized (0.01 to 0.1%) within its sample. This chain links TRBV12-5 with TRBJ2-7; possibly TRBD1 for D (5 bases). Germline V CDR1 and CDR2: LGHNT, FRNRAP. The CDR3 is 16 amino acids. Trimming removed 2 bases at V and 3 bases at J, with 17 bases between. The CDR3 region is CASGLFPPTANYEQYF. The CDR3 DNA follows: TGTGCTAGTGGTTTGTTTCCCCCGACAGCTAACTACGAGCAGTACTTC. Variable domain in full (rest from reference TRBV12-5 and TRBJ2-7): DARVTQTPRHKVTEMGQEVTMRCQPILGHNTVFWYRQTMMQGLELLAYFRNRAPLDDSGMPKDRFSAEMPDATLATLKIQPSEPRDSAVYFCASGLFPPTANYEQYFGPGTRLTVT.

The V call is TRBV7-2, the J call TRBJ1-1; tentative D call: TRBD1 (5 bases). Germline lookup yields CDR1 SGHTA and CDR2 FQGNSA. Trimming removed 4 bases at V and 0 bases at J, with 9 bases between. This CDR3 region has 14 residues. CDR3 coding DNA: TGTGCCAGCAGCTGGAGGGGTATGAACACTGAAGCTTTCTTT. This codes for CASSWRGMNTEAFF.

This chain uses TRBV28 with TRBJ1-2; possible D gene TRBD1, 5 bases. Trimming left V 7 bases short and J 4 bases short, with 16 bases between. CDR1 MDHEN and CDR2 SYDVKM come from the germline V gene. There are 14 residues in the CDR3. The DNA for the CDR3 is TGTGCCAGCACCCCGGGGGAGCGGGGCTATGGCTACACCTTC. It translates to CASTPGERGYGYTF.

The chain joins TRBV7-9 to TRBJ2-6; D perhaps matches TRBD1 (6 bases). The germline gives CDR1 SEHNR, CDR2 FQNEAQ (reference sequence). Trimming shortened V by 7 bases and J by 2 bases, and 18 bases separated the two germline ends. The CDR3 consists of 17 residues. The CDR3 reads CASTPQQGWAGANVLTF. The CDR3 nucleotides read TGTGCCAGCACACCTCAACAGGGTTGGGCTGGGGCCAACGTCCTGACTTTC.

The rearrangement links TRBV28 to TRBJ2-7; D might be TRBD2 (6 bases). This CDR3 spans 13 amino acids. The ends were cut back, 7 bases at V and 6 bases at J, with 16 bases in the middle. CDR1 and CDR2 (germline): MDHEN, SYDVKM. CDR3 in DNA: TGTGCCAGCACTGGAGGGCCCGTGGGCGAGCAGTACTTC. As protein: CASTGGPVGEQYF. Full variable domain (outside the CDR3, taken from reference TRBV28 and TRBJ2-7): DVKVTQSSRYLVKRTGEKVFLECVQDMDHENMFWYRQDPGLGLRLIYFSYDVKMKEKGDIPEGYSVSREKKERFSLILESASTNQTSMYLCASTGGPVGEQYFGPGTRLTVT.

The rearrangement uses TRBV7-2 and TRBJ1-1, with 7 nucleotides matching TRBD1. J gave up 1 base and V 4 bases, and 0 bases lay outside the gene matches. Germline assignment: CDR1 SGHTA and CDR2 FQGNSA. The CDR3 extends over 13 amino acids. The CDR3 here is CASSWTGNTEAFF. Here the CDR3 DNA reads TGTGCCAGCAGCTGGACAGGGAACACTGAAGCTTTCTTT. Full variable domain (rest looked up from reference TRBV7-2 and TRBJ1-1): GAGVSQSPSNKVTEKGKDVELRCDPISGHTALYWYRQSLGQGLEFLIYFQGNSAPDKSGLPSDRFSAERTGGSVSTLTIQRTQQEDSAVYLCASSWTGNTEAFFGQGTRLTVV.

This clone occurred a few times. The chain employs TRBV5-6 and TRBJ1-1; 7 bases line up with TRBD1. CDR1 is SGHDT, CDR2 YYEEEE, per germline. The CDR3 totals 13 residues. After removal of 5 bases from V and 1 base from J, the junction contained 2 bases not matched to a gene. In DNA, the CDR3 is TGTGCCAGCAGGTACAGGGGGAACACTGAAGCTTTCTTT. Translating it yields CASRYRGNTEAFF.

The V call is TRBV19, the J call TRBJ2-7; 7 bases are a match to TRBD1. Germline V gene data show CDR1 as LNHDA and CDR2 as SQIVND (reference sequence). This CDR3 spans 13 amino acids. Trimming at V came to 5 bases and at J to 2 bases, leaving 3 bases not matched to a gene. CDR3 bases: TGTGCCAGTAGTCCCGGGACAGCCTACGAGCAGTACTTC. This gives the protein CASSPGTAYEQYF.

This clone was detected only a few times. V usage is TRBV2 and J usage is TRBJ2-6; TRBD2 might be the D (5 bases). Trimming stripped 4 bases from V and 2 bases from J, with 9 bases between. Germline V gene lookup returns CDR1 SNHLY and CDR2 FYNNEI. CDR3 length: 15 residues. The CDR3 DNA follows: TGTGCCAGCAGTGTATCGGGGACTGGGGCCAACGTCCTGACTTTC. This codes for CASSVSGTGANVLTF.